This is a list of T cell receptor beta chains from one sample in a study of tumor-infiltrating lymphocytes in primary liver carcinoma. Using its own MiXCR run on the multiplex PCR reads, TCRdb lists one record per CDR3 protein. The repertoire holds approximately 40,000 distinct CDR3 sequences, with under 75% as singletons. The source material was liver tumor tissue from sampling region 4. The receptors come from a man aged 35 to 55 with primary liver carcinoma and hepatitis B virus infection. The CDR3 runs from the conserved cysteine through the conserved F or W. The D gene is left open where the match is weak. Rows may omit the clone size; those that give it use once, few, many or a size class.

CDR3: CASNPGLDGTDTQFF
DNA: TGTGCCAGCAACCCAGGACTAGATGGAACAGATACGCAGTTTTTT
D: TRBD2
V: TRBV6-5
J: TRBJ2-3
size: NA

CDR3: CASSDPFGGYTF
DNA: TGTGCCAGCAGCGACCCCTTTGGGGGCTACACCTTC
D: NA
V: TRBV2
J: TRBJ1-2
size: many

CDR3: CASSLRLAGGGGQFF
DNA: TGCGCCAGCAGCCTAAGACTAGCGGGAGGGGGAGGGCAGTTCTTC
D: TRBD2
V: TRBV5-1
J: TRBJ2-1
size: NA

CDR3: CATSRTSGRNYDEQFF
DNA: TGTGCCACCAGCAGGACTAGCGGGCGTAACTACGATGAGCAGTTCTTC
D: TRBD2
V: TRBV15
J: TRBJ2-1
size: NA

CDR3: CTSSLAVGNTEAFF
DNA: TGTACCAGCAGCTTAGCGGTGGGAAACACTGAAGCTTTCTTT
D: NA
V: TRBV7-9
J: TRBJ1-1
size: NA

CDR3: CSAPRGQSYEQYF
DNA: TGCAGTGCTCCCCGGGGGCAGTCCTACGAGCAGTACTTC
D: NA
V: TRBV20-1
J: TRBJ2-7
size: many

CDR3: CGFRTASLQETQYF
DNA: TGCGGCTTTAGGACAGCATCGCTTCAAGAGACCCAGTATTTC
D: NA
V: TRBV29-1
J: TRBJ2-5
size: NA

CDR3: CASSPGNNDYTF
DNA: TGCGCCAGCAGTCCGGGGAATAACGACTACACCTTC
D: NA
V: TRBV12-3/TRBV12-4
J: TRBJ1-2
size: NA

CDR3: CASRDTVDRDEQCF
DNA: TGTGCCAGCAGGGATACAGTGGATCGGGACGAGCAGTGCTTC
D: NA
V: TRBV6-2/TRBV6-3
J: TRBJ2-7
size: NA

CDR3: CASTGYTMYF
DNA: TGTGCCAGCACCGGATACACCATGTATTTC
D: NA
V: TRBV6-6
J: TRBJ1-3
size: NA

CDR3: CAGSLTLVSPLLF
DNA: TGTGCCGGCAGCCTGACACTGGTTTCACCCCTCCTCTTT
D: NA
V: TRBV11-1
J: TRBJ1-6
size: NA

CDR3: CAWSLLAGVGDEQFF
DNA: TGTGCCTGGAGTTTGCTAGCGGGTGTGGGGGATGAGCAGTTCTTC
D: TRBD2
V: TRBV30
J: TRBJ2-1
size: NA

CDR3: CASRSHGGPNEKLFF
DNA: TGCGCCAGCAGGTCTCACGGGGGACCCAATGAAAAACTGTTTTTT
D: NA
V: TRBV5-1
J: TRBJ1-4
size: many

CDR3: CTSSLVIGAGVREQHF
DNA: TGTACCAGCAGCTTGGTTATAGGAGCGGGAGTAAGGGAGCAGCACTTC
D: TRBD2
V: TRBV5-5
J: TRBJ2-7
size: once

CDR3: CAGSRSGTETQYF
DNA: TGTGCTGGCAGCCGAAGCGGGACAGAGACCCAGTATTTC
D: NA
V: TRBV12-3/TRBV12-4
J: TRBJ2-5
size: NA

CDR3: CASSHGTSGLAYEQYF
DNA: TGTGCCAGCAGCCACGGGACTAGCGGGCTAGCCTACGAGCAGTACTTC
D: TRBD2
V: TRBV11-2
J: TRBJ2-7
size: few

CDR3: CATRNSGGSYNEQFF
DNA: TGTGCCACCAGAAATAGCGGGGGCTCCTACAATGAGCAGTTCTTC
D: TRBD2
V: TRBV28
J: TRBJ2-1
size: NA

CDR3: CASNLGIGTSGGEQFF
DNA: TGTGCCAGCAACTTAGGGATCGGGACTAGTGGGGGTGAGCAGTTCTTC
D: TRBD2
V: TRBV7-9
J: TRBJ2-1
size: NA

CDR3: CASSMDRIYVHTF
DNA: TGTGCCAGCAGTATGGACAGAATCTACGTCCACACCTTC
D: NA
V: TRBV28
J: TRBJ1-2
size: NA

CDR3: CASRRGGMNTEAFF
DNA: TGTGCCAGTCGGCGAGGGGGGATGAACACTGAAGCTTTCTTT
D: NA
V: TRBV6-2/TRBV6-3
J: TRBJ1-1
size: large

CDR3: CASSYTQGLESPLHF
DNA: TGTGCCAGCAGTTACACACAGGGGCTGGAGTCACCCCTCCACTTT
D: TRBD1
V: TRBV6-5
J: TRBJ1-6
size: medium-sized

CDR3: CVSSFPGTSATKNIQYF
DNA: TGTGTGAGCAGCTTTCCCGGGACTAGCGCGACAAAAAACATTCAGTACTTC
D: TRBD2
V: TRBV11-1
J: TRBJ2-4
size: once

CDR3: CGCRIGTSNQPQHF
DNA: TGTGGCTGCAGGATTGGGACAAGCAATCAGCCCCAGCATTTT
D: NA
V: TRBV6-1
J: TRBJ1-5
size: NA

CDR3: CSVEPDRGQQEIQYF
DNA: TGCAGTGTTGAGCCCGACAGGGGGCAGCAAGAGATCCAGTACTTC
D: TRBD1
V: TRBV29-1
J: TRBJ2-5
size: NA

CDR3: CASARAGGAYNEQFF
DNA: TGTGCCAGCGCCCGAGCGGGAGGTGCATACAATGAGCAGTTCTTC
D: TRBD2
V: TRBV6-5
J: TRBJ2-1
size: once

CDR3: CSAGASTLGEQYF
DNA: TGCAGTGCTGGAGCCAGTACCCTAGGCGAGCAGTACTTC
D: NA
V: TRBV20-1
J: TRBJ2-7
size: NA

CDR3: CARSPDSFEHYF
DNA: TGTGCCAGGAGCCCAGACAGCTTCGAGCACTACTTC
D: NA
V: TRBV11-1
J: TRBJ2-7
size: NA